Each of the 18 T cell receptor beta chains below was sequenced from the same sample in a study of blood T cell repertoires in COVID-19. Clones were read by immunoSEQ multiplex PCR, and TCRdb kept only the in-frame ones, dropping some. The table records some 150,000 clones, about 90% of them present only once. The material sequenced was peripheral blood. These receptors all stem from a man over 45 with acute or convalescent COVID-19.

The J gene is TRBJ2-1, the V gene TRBV27; 8 bases are a match to TRBD1. With 3 bases clipped from V and 8 bases from J, the junction kept 9 bases outside the gene matches. The V gene's germline CDR1 is MNHEY and CDR2 SMNVEV (reference sequence). CDR3 size: 15 residues. In DNA form, the CDR3 reads TGTGCCAGCAGTTTCTTCGGACAGGGTTATGATGAGCAGTTCTTC. Its translation: CASSFFGQGYDEQFF.

The chain combines TRBV19 with TRBJ2-2, with 7 bases matching TRBD1. There are 14 residues in the CDR3. V shed 5 bases, J shed 4 bases, and the junction held 4 bases outside the gene matches. CDR1 and CDR2 from the germline V gene are LNHDA and SQIVND (reference sequence). CDR3 coding DNA: TGTGCCAGTAGTGCAGCAGGGGGCACCGGGGAGCTGTTTTTT. It encodes CASSAAGGTGELFF.

The chain recombines TRBV27 with TRBJ2-7, with D possibly matching TRBD1 (5 bases). The V gene lost 6 bases and the J gene lost 1 base, with 10 bases spanning the gap. Germline V gene sequence: CDR1 MNHEY, CDR2 SMNVEV (reference sequence). The CDR3 is 13 amino acids. CDR3 loop: CASSRTSSYEQYF. DNA for the CDR3: TGTGCCAGCAGCCGGACATCGTCCTACGAGCAGTACTTC.

The CDR3: CASSSMSGSQETQYF. The CDR3 DNA reads TGTGCCAGCAGTAGCATGTCCGGGTCTCAAGAGACCCAGTACTTC. The chain joins TRBV7-9 to TRBJ2-5, with D uncertain. The length of the CDR3 is 15 residues. Germline loops: CDR1 SEHNR, CDR2 FQNEAQ (reference sequence). V shed 6 bases and J shed 2 bases, with 16 bases lying between them.

V gene TRBV4-1 combines with J gene TRBJ2-7, with D possibly matching TRBD1 (5 bases). V lost 0 bases and J 2 bases, leaving 20 bases between the germline ends. Germline V CDR1 and CDR2: MGHRA, YSYEKL. The CDR3 covers 18 residues. DNA of the CDR3: TGCGCCAGCAGCCAAGACTTAGCAGGAGCCGTAGGGGCCTACGAGCAGTACTTC. It is translated as CASSQDLAGAVGAYEQYF.

The rearrangement links TRBV7-3 to TRBJ2-7, with D perhaps matching TRBD2 (6 bases). V lost 0 bases to trimming and J lost 3 bases, with 9 bases between them. Germline V gene data show CDR1 as SGHTA and CDR2 as FQGTGA. This CDR3 spans 14 amino acids. The CDR3 region has the DNA TGTGCCAGCAGCTTAACTAGCGGACACTACGAGCAGTACTTC. Its protein is CASSLTSGHYEQYF.

V usage is TRBV27 and J usage is TRBJ2-7, with 7 positions matching TRBD2. CDR1 MNHEY and CDR2 SMNVEV come from the germline V gene (reference sequence). Losses at the gene ends were 5 bases for V and 4 bases for J; bases not matched to a gene: 8. The CDR3 extends over 14 amino acids. The CDR3 loop reads CASSVTSKGYEQYF. The CDR3 coding sequence is TGTGCCAGCAGTGTGACTAGCAAAGGGTACGAGCAGTACTTC.

This chain uses TRBV2 with TRBJ2-2; 10 nucleotides align to TRBD1. Looked up from germline, CDR1 is SNHLY and CDR2 is FYNNEI. Losses at the gene ends were 5 bases for V and 4 bases for J; bases not matched to a gene: 7. The CDR3 sequence is 16 residues long. CDR3 nucleotides: TGTGCCAGCAGTATCCACCGGACAGGGGGCACCGGGGAGCTGTTTTTT. It translates to CASSIHRTGGTGELFF. The full variable domain, its missing parts supplied by reference TRBV2 and TRBJ2-2, is EPEVTQTPSHQVTQMGQEVILRCVPISNHLYFYWYRQILGQKVEFLVSFYNNEISEKSEIFDDQFSVERPDGSNFTLKIRSTKLEDSAMYFCASSIHRTGGTGELFFGEGSRLTVL.

The V call is TRBV5-1, the J call TRBJ2-5; no clear D. Germline V gene sequence: CDR1 SGHRS, CDR2 YFSETQ. The ends were cut back, 6 bases at V and 5 bases at J, with 17 bases in the middle. The CDR3 spans 14 residues. The CDR3 DNA reads as TGCGCCAGCACCCTTGTGACTCTCGGGGAGACCCAGTACTTC. It encodes CASTLVTLGETQYF.

V gene TRBV7-9 combines with J gene TRBJ1-5, with D tentatively TRBD1 (6 bases). The CDR3 has 14 amino acids. Germline V gene sequence: CDR1 SEHNR, CDR2 FQNEAQ (reference sequence). V gave up 5 bases and J gave up 8 bases, with 16 bases separating them. DNA of the CDR3: TGTGCCAGCAGCGATGGGCAGGGGAGGGAGCCCCAGCATTTT. This gives the protein CASSDGQGREPQHF.

The rearrangement joins TRBV5-4 to TRBJ1-1; tentative D call: TRBD1 (5 bases). V was clipped by 1 base and J by 6 bases, with 16 bases between them. CDR1 and CDR2 (germline): SGHNT, YYREEE (reference sequence). This CDR3 is 15 amino acids long. CDR3 DNA sequence: TGTGCCAGCAGCTTGTGGGGCGGCAGCCCCCCTGAAGCTTTCTTT. Translated: CASSLWGGSPPEAFF.

The rearrangement links TRBV7-9 to TRBJ2-5, with a tentative D call TRBD1 (5 bases). Germline-derived CDR1 and CDR2 are SEHNR and FQNEAQ (reference sequence). The CDR3 sequence is 16 residues long. The V end lost 5 bases, the J end lost 6 bases, and 22 bases lay between the germline ends. CDR3 residues: CASSELQGYGQQTQYF. The CDR3 DNA reads as TGTGCCAGCAGCGAACTCCAGGGTTATGGGCAACAGACCCAGTACTTC.

The V call is TRBV10-2, the J call TRBJ2-1; 11 positions match TRBD2. The CDR3 has 14 amino acids. Germline assignment: CDR1 WSHSY and CDR2 SAAADI. The junction had 5 bases not matched to a gene; V was cut back by 8 bases and J by 5 bases. The CDR3: CASGVAGGDNEQFF. The CDR3 DNA reads as TGCGCCAGCGGGGTAGCGGGGGGGGACAATGAGCAGTTCTTC.

CDR3: CASSVTPGEYADTQYF. The CDR3 coding sequence is TGTGCCAGCAGCGTCACGCCAGGGGAATACGCAGATACGCAGTATTTT. V is TRBV9 and J is TRBJ2-3, with D possibly matching TRBD1 (6 bases). In germline, CDR1 is SGDLS, CDR2 YYNGEE. Trimming cost V 2 bases and J 4 bases, with 17 bases left between them. The length of the CDR3 is 16 residues.

The chain couples TRBV11-2 to TRBJ1-6, with 8 nucleotides matching TRBD1. Trimming removed 5 bases from V and 6 bases from J; junction bases left unmatched: 9. CDR1 and CDR2 (germline): SGHAT, FQNNGV. The CDR3 loop spans 16 amino acids. CDR3 sequence (DNA): TGTGCCAGCAGCCGCCGCGGGACAGGCACTAATTCACCCCTCCACTTT. It yields the protein CASSRRGTGTNSPLHF.

Here the CDR3 DNA reads TGTGCCAGCACCCCCCCGGGACAGGGCAGGACACGGGCGCAGTTCTTC. Residues: CASTPPGQGRTRAQFF. This sequence joins TRBV28 and TRBJ2-1, with 9 bases matching TRBD1. With V trimmed by 7 bases and J by 12 bases, 19 bases remained unmatched. CDR1 is MDHEN, CDR2 SYDVKM, per germline. The CDR3 extends over 16 amino acids.

A single count supports this clone. The chain employs TRBV15 and TRBJ2-2; D unclear. Trimming pared 1 base from V and 4 bases from J, leaving 13 bases between. Germline CDR1 is LNHNV and CDR2 is YYDKDF (reference sequence). This CDR3 has 16 residues. CDR3 sequence: CATSRAPSRSTGELFF. The CDR3 region has the DNA TGTGCCACCAGCAGAGCCCCAAGTAGAAGCACCGGGGAGCTGTTTTTT.

This chain connects TRBV3-1 (or the pseudogene TRBV3-2) to TRBJ2-3, with 9 nucleotides matching TRBD2. The germline CDR1 and CDR2 sequences are LGHDT and YNNKEL (reference sequence). The CDR3 spans 17 residues. V lost 0 bases, J lost 2 bases, and 6 bases stayed unmatched. DNA of the CDR3: TGTGCCAGCAGCCAAGAGGTTAGCGGGAGACCCACAGATACGCAGTATTTT. This sequence encodes CASSQEVSGRPTDTQYF.